This T cell receptor beta chain emerged from a study of Ad26.COV2.S vaccination and SARS-CoV-2 variants. This CDR3 comprises 15 residues. Looked up from germline, CDR1 is SGHTA and CDR2 is FQGNSA. The ends were cut back, 2 bases at V and 0 bases at J, with 5 bases in the middle. Regarding treatment: some 20 received Ad26.COV2.S at low or high dose, single or two shots; about 5 received placebo; per-sample allocation not given. Sampling was done on day 63 after the first vaccine or placebo injection. Only in-frame clones appear in the TCRdb table, and some are missing; sequencing was by immunoSEQ multiplex PCR. The repertoire holds over 300,000 clones, with 83% as singletons.

Here the sequenced sample was peripheral blood, taken in a trial of Ad26.COV2.S vaccine versus placebo. This clonotype was obtained from a person between 18 and 65 years old who received the Ad26.COV2.S COVID-19 vaccine or a placebo. The chain links TRBV7-2 to TRBJ1-6; D not resolved. The CDR3 reads CASSLWASYNSPLHF. CDR3 DNA sequence: TGTGCCAGCAGCTTATGGGCCTCCTATAATTCACCCCTCCACTTT.